This T cell receptor beta chain was captured by sequencing in a study of T-cell memory formation after mild COVID-19. This clonotype occurred many times. No antigen is known for it. Study outcomes and limitations: Contracting clones from day 15 to 85 had balanced CD4/CD8; later expanders favoured CD4+. Pre-infection memory held some responding clones, suggesting pre-existing cross-reactive T cells responded.

The CDR3 length is 13 residues. After removal of 5 bases from V and 9 bases from J, the junction contained 6 bases not matched to a gene. Germline V gene data show CDR1 as MNHEY and CDR2 as SVGAGI. Constant-segment primers and 5'RACE yielded cDNA libraries for TCR alpha and TCR beta, each carrying sample barcodes and UMIs. In TCRdb, the 5' RACE reads were re-called with MiXCR into one record per CDR3 protein. The data show about 200,000 distinct CDR3 sequences, around 9.1% seen once. The V gene is TRBV6-5, the J gene TRBJ2-2, with TRBD2 identical over 7 bases. Material: PBMCs or a T cell subset sorted from them (not recorded which). The receptor comes from a man aged 18 to 30 who had mild COVID-19 (a few samples of this study predate the infection). Cell type and time point are not known. CDR3 protein: CASSISGVRELFF. In DNA, the CDR3 is TGTGCCAGCAGTATAAGCGGGGTTAGGGAGCTGTTTTTT.